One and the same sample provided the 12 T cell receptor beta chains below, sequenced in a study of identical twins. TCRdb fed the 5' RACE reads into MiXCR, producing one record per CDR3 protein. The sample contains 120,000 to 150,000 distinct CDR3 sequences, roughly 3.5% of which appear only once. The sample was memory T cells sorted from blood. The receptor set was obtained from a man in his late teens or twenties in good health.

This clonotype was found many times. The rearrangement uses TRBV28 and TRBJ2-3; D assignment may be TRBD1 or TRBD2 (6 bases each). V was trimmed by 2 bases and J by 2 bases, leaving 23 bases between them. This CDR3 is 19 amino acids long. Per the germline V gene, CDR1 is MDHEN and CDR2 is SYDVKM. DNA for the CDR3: TGTGCCAGCAGTTTAATTGGTATCGGGGGCAGGGCCACCACAGATACGCAGTATTTT. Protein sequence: CASSLIGIGGRATTDTQYF.

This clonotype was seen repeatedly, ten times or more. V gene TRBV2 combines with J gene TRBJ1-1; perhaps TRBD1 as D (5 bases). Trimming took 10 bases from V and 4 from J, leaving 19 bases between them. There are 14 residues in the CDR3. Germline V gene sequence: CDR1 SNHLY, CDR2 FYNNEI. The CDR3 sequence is CAIPGANWGTEAFF. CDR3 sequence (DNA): TGTGCCATCCCCGGGGCTAACTGGGGCACTGAAGCTTTCTTT.

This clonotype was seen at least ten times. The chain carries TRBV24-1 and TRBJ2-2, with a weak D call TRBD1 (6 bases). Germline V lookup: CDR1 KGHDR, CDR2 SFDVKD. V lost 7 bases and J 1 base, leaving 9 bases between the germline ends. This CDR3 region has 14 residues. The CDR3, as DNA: TGTGCCACCAGGCAGGGGATGAACACCGGGGAGCTGTTTTTT. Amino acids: CATRQGMNTGELFF.

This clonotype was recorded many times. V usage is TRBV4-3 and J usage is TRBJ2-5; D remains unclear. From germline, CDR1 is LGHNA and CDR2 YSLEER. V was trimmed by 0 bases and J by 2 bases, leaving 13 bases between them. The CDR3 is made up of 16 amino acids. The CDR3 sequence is CASSQDWPGYQETQYF. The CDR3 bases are TGCGCCAGCAGCCAAGATTGGCCAGGTTATCAAGAGACCCAGTACTTC.

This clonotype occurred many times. The chain's CDR3 is CASSFGTGALQYF. CDR3 DNA sequence: TGTGCCAGCAGTTTTGGTACGGGGGCCCTTCAGTACTTC. V and J are TRBV12-3 or TRBV12-4 and TRBJ2-4, with D possibly called TRBD1 or TRBD2 (6 bases each). V dropped 3 bases and J dropped 11 bases, with 14 bases sitting between them. The CDR3 covers 13 residues.

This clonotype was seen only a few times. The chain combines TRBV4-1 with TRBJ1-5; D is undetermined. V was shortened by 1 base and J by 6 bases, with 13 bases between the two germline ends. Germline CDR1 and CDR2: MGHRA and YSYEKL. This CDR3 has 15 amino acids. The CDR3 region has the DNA TGCGCCAGCAGCCAAGGTACAGCTCCTTCTCAGCCCCAGCATTTT. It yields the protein CASSQGTAPSQPQHF.

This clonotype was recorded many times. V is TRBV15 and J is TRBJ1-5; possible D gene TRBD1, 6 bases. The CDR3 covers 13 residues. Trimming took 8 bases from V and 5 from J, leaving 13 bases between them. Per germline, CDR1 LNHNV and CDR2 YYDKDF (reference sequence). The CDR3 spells CATSAGHHQPQHF. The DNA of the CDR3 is TGTGCCACCTCCGCGGGACACCATCAGCCCCAGCATTTT. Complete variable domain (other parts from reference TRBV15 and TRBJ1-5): DAMVIQNPRYQVTQFGKPVTLSCSQTLNHNVMYWYQQKSSQAPKLLFHYYDKDFNNEADTPDNFQSRRPNTSFCFLDIRSPGLGDTAMYLCATSAGHHQPQHFGDGTRLSIL.

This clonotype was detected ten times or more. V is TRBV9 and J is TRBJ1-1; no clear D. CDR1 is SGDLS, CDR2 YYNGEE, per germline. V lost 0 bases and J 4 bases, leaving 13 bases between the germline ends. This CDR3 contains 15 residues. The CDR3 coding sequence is TGTGCCAGCAGCGTAGACGGGGTCATGGGCACTGAAGCTTTCTTT. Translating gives CASSVDGVMGTEAFF.

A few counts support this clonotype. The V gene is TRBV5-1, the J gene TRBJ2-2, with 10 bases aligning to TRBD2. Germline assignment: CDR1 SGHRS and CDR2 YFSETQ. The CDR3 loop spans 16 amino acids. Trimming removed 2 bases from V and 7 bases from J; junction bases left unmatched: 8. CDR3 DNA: TGCGCCAGCAGCTTAAGTCTAGCGGGAGTAGACGGGGAGCTGTTTTTT. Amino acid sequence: CASSLSLAGVDGELFF.

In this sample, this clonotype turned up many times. The CDR3 protein is CASSLLAGGPTDTQYF. CDR3 coding DNA: TGTGCCAGCAGCCTACTAGCGGGAGGCCCCACAGATACGCAGTATTTT. The V call is TRBV9, the J call TRBJ2-3; 12 positions agree with TRBD2. This CDR3 contains 16 residues. The V gene end was trimmed by 4 bases and the J gene end by 2 bases; junction bases not matched to a gene: 5. The germline gives CDR1 SGDLS, CDR2 YYNGEE. The variable domain in full, with the rest retrieved from reference TRBV9 and TRBJ2-3, is DSGVTQTPKHLITATGQRVTLRCSPRSGDLSVYWYQQSLDQGLQFLIQYYNGEERAKGNILERFSAQQFPDLHSELNLSSLELGDSALYFCASSLLAGGPTDTQYFGPGTRLTVL.

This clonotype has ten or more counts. The CDR3 DNA sequence: TGTGCCAGCAGTCTTGGCTCAGAAGGGGCTGAGCAGTTCTTC. Its protein product is CASSLGSEGAEQFF. This chain joins TRBV2 and TRBJ2-1; a weak D match, TRBD1 (5 bases). There are 14 residues in the CDR3. The germline V gene encodes CDR1 SNHLY and CDR2 FYNNEI. Trimming pared 5 bases from V and 9 bases from J, leaving 17 bases between.

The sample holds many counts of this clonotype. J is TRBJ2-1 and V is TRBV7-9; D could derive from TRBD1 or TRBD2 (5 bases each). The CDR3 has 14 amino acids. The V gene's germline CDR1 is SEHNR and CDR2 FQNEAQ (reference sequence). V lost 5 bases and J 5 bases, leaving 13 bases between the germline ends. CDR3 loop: CASSRRDPNNEQFF. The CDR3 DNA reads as TGTGCCAGCAGCCGACGGGACCCCAACAATGAGCAGTTCTTC.